What follows are 12 T cell receptor beta chains derived from one specimen sequenced in a study of radiation and T cells in renal cell carcinoma. Using immunoSEQ multiplex PCR, the repertoire was profiled, and TCRdb retains in-frame clones only, with some absent. Here the sample spans 140,000 to 150,000 clones, 75% to 90% being singletons. The time point here: blood 4 weeks post-SBRT, at nephrectomy. Documented treatment: 15 Gy SBRT to primary tumor, nephrectomy 4 weeks later. The specimen was blood, collected from a patient whose treatment included radiotherapy and nephrectomy. Every receptor here comes from a woman aged 45-65 years with renal cell carcinoma.

The chain carries TRBV13 and TRBJ2-7, with 8 bases that match TRBD1. Germline CDR1 and CDR2: PRHDT and FYEKMQ (reference sequence). J was trimmed by 6 bases and V by 4 bases; bases with no gene match: 2. The CDR3 is 12 residues long. In DNA form, the CDR3 reads TGTGCCAGCAGCTCAGACAGGGGCGAGCAGTACTTC. Its protein is CASSSDRGEQYF.

The chain links TRBV7-8 to TRBJ2-1, with D perhaps being TRBD1 or TRBD2 (5 bases each). The V end was cut by 7 bases, the J end by 7 bases, with 20 bases between. Germline assignment: CDR1 SGHVS and CDR2 FQNEAQ. The CDR3 loop spans 15 amino acids. The DNA of the CDR3 is TGTGCCAGCACCCCTATGGGGGAGACGGGGAATGAGCAGTTCTTC. Translated, it gives CASTPMGETGNEQFF.

The V gene is TRBV4-3, the J gene TRBJ2-1; TRBD1 aligns across 9 bases. The CDR3 is made up of 15 amino acids. Germline V lookup: CDR1 LGHNA, CDR2 YSLEER. The ends lost 7 bases at V and 0 bases at J; junction bases unmatched: 4. CDR3 in amino acids: CASTQDRGSYNEQFF. The CDR3 bases are TGCGCCAGCACTCAGGACAGGGGCTCCTACAATGAGCAGTTCTTC.

The V and J genes are TRBV29-1 and TRBJ2-7; D is possibly TRBD2 (7 bases). This CDR3 comprises 14 residues. V was trimmed by 0 bases and J by 3 bases, leaving 12 bases between them. CDR1 is SQVTM and CDR2 is ANQGSEA in the germline V gene. This CDR3 reads CSVEDTGGCYEQYF. As DNA, the CDR3 is TGCAGCGTTGAAGATACGGGGGGCTGCTACGAGCAGTACTTC.

Details on this clone: Mismatch with germline at one junction end may stem from a read error. This chain links TRBV7-9 with TRBJ2-4; no firm D call. The germline CDR1 and CDR2 sequences are SEHNR and FQNEAQ (reference sequence). The CDR3 is 8 amino acids. CDR3 in amino acids: CASSSTDF. Written as DNA, the CDR3 is TGTGCCAGCAGCTCCACAGATTTC.

V gene TRBV18 combines with J gene TRBJ2-3; tentatively, D is TRBD2 (6 bases). Trimming shortened V by 1 base and J by 2 bases, and 10 bases separated the two germline ends. The CDR3 runs to 15 residues. Per the germline V gene, CDR1 is KGHSH and CDR2 is LQKENI. As DNA, the CDR3 is TGTGCCAGCTCACCACTAGGGACTCTCACAGATACGCAGTATTTT. As protein: CASSPLGTLTDTQYF.

This clone was recorded a few times. The genes are TRBV7-9 and TRBJ2-5; D gene ambiguous. Looked up from germline, CDR1 is SEHNR and CDR2 is FQNEAQ (reference sequence). V was shortened by 5 bases and J by 5 bases, with 6 bases between the two germline ends. This CDR3 spans 11 amino acids. CDR3 coding DNA: TGTGCCAGCAGCCGCCGGGAGACCCAGTACTTC. Its translation: CASSRRETQYF.

The V gene is TRBV6-4, the J gene TRBJ2-1; TRBD2 might be the D (6 bases). Germline V lookup: CDR1 MRHNA, CDR2 SNTAGT. The CDR3 has 13 residues. The V end lost 3 bases, the J end lost 4 bases, and 7 bases lay between the germline ends. The CDR3 nucleotides read TGTGCCAGCAGTGAAGGGACTTACAATGAGCAGTTCTTC. Translation gives CASSEGTYNEQFF.

This clone was seen just once. J is TRBJ2-2 and V is TRBV9, with TRBD1 matching over 9 bases. Germline V gene data show CDR1 as SGDLS and CDR2 as YYNGEE. The CDR3 length is 17 residues. The ends lost 4 bases at V and 3 bases at J; junction bases unmatched: 10. CDR3 nucleotides: TGTGCCAGCAGCACTTCCGGGACAGGGTCTTACACCGGGGAGCTGTTTTTT. Translated, it gives CASSTSGTGSYTGELFF.

The chain employs TRBV6-5 and TRBJ2-5; 8 bases are a match to TRBD1. Germline CDR1 MNHEY, CDR2 SVGAGI. The CDR3 contains 13 residues. Trimming cost V 2 bases and J 4 bases; bases outside gene matches: 0. The DNA for the CDR3 is TGTGCCAGCAGTTACCAGGGGGCAGAGACCCAGTACTTC. Translating gives CASSYQGAETQYF.

The chain links TRBV19 to TRBJ2-3; 9 bases map to TRBD2. The CDR3 has 14 amino acids. V gave up 5 bases and J gave up 1 base; unmatched junction bases: 1. The germline V gene encodes CDR1 LNHDA and CDR2 SQIVND (reference sequence). CDR3 coding DNA: TGTGCCAGTAGTCGGACTAGCGGCACAGATACGCAGTATTTT. Protein sequence: CASSRTSGTDTQYF. Together with reference TRBV19 and TRBJ2-3, the CDR3 gives the full variable domain: DGGITQSPKYLFRKEGQNVTLSCEQNLNHDAMYWYRQDPGQGLRLIYYSQIVNDFQKGDIAEGYSVSREKKESFPLTVTSAQKNPTAFYLCASSRTSGTDTQYFGPGTRLTVL.

The genes are TRBV10-1 and TRBJ2-7; possible D gene TRBD2, 5 bases. The CDR3 totals 15 residues. V lost 6 bases and J lost 0, with 15 bases in between. Germline assignment: CDR1 WNHNN and CDR2 SYGVQD (reference sequence). The CDR3 DNA is TGCGCCAGCAGCTCCGGACTGTCGAGCTCCTACGAGCAGTACTTC. Its protein product is CASSSGLSSSYEQYF.